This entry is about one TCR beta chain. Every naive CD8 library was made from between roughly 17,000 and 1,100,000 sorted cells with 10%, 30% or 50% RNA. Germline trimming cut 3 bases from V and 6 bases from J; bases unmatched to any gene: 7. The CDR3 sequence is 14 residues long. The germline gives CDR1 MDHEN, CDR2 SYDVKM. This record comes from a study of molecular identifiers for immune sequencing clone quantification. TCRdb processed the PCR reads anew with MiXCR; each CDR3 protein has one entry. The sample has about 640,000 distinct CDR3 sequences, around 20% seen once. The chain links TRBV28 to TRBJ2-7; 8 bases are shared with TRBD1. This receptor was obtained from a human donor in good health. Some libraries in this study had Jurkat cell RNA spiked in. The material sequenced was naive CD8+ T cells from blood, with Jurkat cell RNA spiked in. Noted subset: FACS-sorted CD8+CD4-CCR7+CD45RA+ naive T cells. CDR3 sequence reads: CASSFLQGVGEQYF. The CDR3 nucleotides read TGTGCCAGCAGTTTCCTACAGGGGGTCGGCGAGCAGTACTTC.